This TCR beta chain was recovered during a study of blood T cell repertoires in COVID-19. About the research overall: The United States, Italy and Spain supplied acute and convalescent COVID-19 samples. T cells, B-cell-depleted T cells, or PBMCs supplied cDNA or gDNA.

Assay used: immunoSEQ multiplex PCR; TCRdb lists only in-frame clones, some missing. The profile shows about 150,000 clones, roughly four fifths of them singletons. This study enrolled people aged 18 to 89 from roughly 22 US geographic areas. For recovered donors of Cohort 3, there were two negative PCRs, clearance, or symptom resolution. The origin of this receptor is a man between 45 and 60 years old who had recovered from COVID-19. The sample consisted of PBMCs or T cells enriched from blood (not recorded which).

The CDR3 nucleotides are TGTGCCATCAGTGTGGAGACTTACCCCTACGAGCAGTACTTC. Translating gives CAISVETYPYEQYF. The chain recombines TRBV10-3 with TRBJ2-7; D not certain. The V and J ends lost 4 bases and 2 bases respectively, with 12 bases between them. The CDR3 spans 14 residues. Looked up from germline, CDR1 is ENHRY and CDR2 is SYGVKD.